This is a list of T cell receptor beta chains from one sample in a study of T cells in tuberculosis. Sequencing was performed with immunoSEQ multiplex PCR; in TCRdb, only in-frame clones are kept and a portion is missing. This sample has over 35,000 clones; approximately 95% occur once, and the top ten carry 3% to 4%. The specimen sequenced was PBMCs. The origin of the receptors is a donor between 10 and 35 years old with latent tuberculosis or without tuberculosis infection. The CDR3 runs from the conserved cysteine through the conserved F or W. D genes are given only for firm matches. The size field is filled for only some rows; it gives once, few, many or a size class.

cdr3_nt: TGTGCCAGCAGCTTTGAGGGACAGGGTCCGTCACCCCTCCACTTT
cdr3_aa: CASSFEGQGPSPLHF
j_call: TRBJ1-6
v_call: TRBV7-9
d_call: TRBD1
clone_size: .

cdr3_nt: TGTGCCAGCAGTTACCGGCCCCAAGGAGCCTCCTACGAGCAGTACTTC
cdr3_aa: CASSYRPQGASYEQYF
j_call: TRBJ2-7
v_call: TRBV6-6
d_call: .
clone_size: .

cdr3_nt: TGCGCCATCACGGCGGGGGGCTACAATGAGCAGTTCTTC
cdr3_aa: CAITAGGYNEQFF
j_call: TRBJ2-1
v_call: TRBV10-2
d_call: TRBD2
clone_size: once

cdr3_nt: TGTGCCAGCAGCACACGGACAGGCCCCGATCAGCCCCAGCATTTT
cdr3_aa: CASSTRTGPDQPQHF
j_call: TRBJ1-5
v_call: TRBV7-2
d_call: TRBD1
clone_size: .

cdr3_nt: TGTGCCAGCAGTTTATTTGGACAGGAGAATGGCTACACCTTC
cdr3_aa: CASSLFGQENGYTF
j_call: TRBJ1-2
v_call: TRBV27
d_call: TRBD1
clone_size: .

cdr3_nt: TGTGCCTGGAATGGAGGGACAGACTATGGCTACACCTTC
cdr3_aa: CAWNGGTDYGYTF
j_call: TRBJ1-2
v_call: TRBV30
d_call: TRBD1
clone_size: .

cdr3_nt: TGTGCCAGCAGTTTTTGGGGGGGGGCAATCGGTACGCAGTATTTT
cdr3_aa: CASSFWGGAIGTQYF
j_call: TRBJ2-3
v_call: TRBV27
d_call: .
clone_size: .

cdr3_nt: TGTGCCAGCAGCGCAAGACTAGCGGGGGGGAAAGAGACCCAGTACTTC
cdr3_aa: CASSARLAGGKETQYF
j_call: TRBJ2-5
v_call: TRBV7-9
d_call: TRBD2
clone_size: .

cdr3_nt: TGCGCCAGCAGCTTGGCTGGAGGCGGGACAGGGGTATTACGATCTCCCTACGAGCAGTACTTC
cdr3_aa: CASSLAGGGTGVLRSPYEQYF
j_call: TRBJ2-7
v_call: TRBV5-1
d_call: TRBD1
clone_size: .

cdr3_nt: TGCGCCAGCAGCTCCCGGGACAGTGCGAACACCGGGGAGCTGTTTTTT
cdr3_aa: CASSSRDSANTGELFF
j_call: TRBJ2-2
v_call: TRBV5-1
d_call: TRBD1
clone_size: .

cdr3_nt: TGCAGCGTTGGGGTAAACAGGGGGCTGCAAGAGACCCAGTACTTC
cdr3_aa: CSVGVNRGLQETQYF
j_call: TRBJ2-5
v_call: TRBV29-1
d_call: TRBD1
clone_size: .

cdr3_nt: TGTGCCAGCAGCCTGTATGTTGGGCCCTCTGGAAACACCATATATTTT
cdr3_aa: CASSLYVGPSGNTIYF
j_call: TRBJ1-3
v_call: TRBV11-2
d_call: .
clone_size: .

cdr3_nt: TGTGCCAGCACCTCAGGGGTTGCCGGGGAGCTGTTTTTT
cdr3_aa: CASTSGVAGELFF
j_call: TRBJ2-2
v_call: TRBV28
d_call: .
clone_size: .

cdr3_nt: TGTGCCATTGGTGGGGAAGGGCCAGGGAACTCACCCCTCCACTTT
cdr3_aa: CAIGGEGPGNSPLHF
j_call: TRBJ1-6
v_call: TRBV27
d_call: .
clone_size: .

cdr3_nt: TGTGCCACCAGCCGAGGACAGCCGGACATAGAGACCCAGTACTTC
cdr3_aa: CATSRGQPDIETQYF
j_call: TRBJ2-5
v_call: TRBV15
d_call: .
clone_size: .

cdr3_nt: TGTGCCCTAGGAGGAGGCACTGAAGCTTTCTTT
cdr3_aa: CALGGGTEAFF
j_call: TRBJ1-1
v_call: TRBV30
d_call: .
clone_size: .

cdr3_nt: TGTGCCAGCTCTCCTAGACAGGGTCGATTTCTGGATGAAAAACTGTTTTTT
cdr3_aa: CASSPRQGRFLDEKLFF
j_call: TRBJ1-4
v_call: TRBV18
d_call: TRBD1
clone_size: .

cdr3_nt: TGTGCCTCTTTCTATGGCTACACCTTC
cdr3_aa: CASFYGYTF
j_call: TRBJ1-2
v_call: TRBV27
d_call: .
clone_size: .

cdr3_nt: TGTGCCGCAACTAGCGGGGCAGAGCAGTACTTC
cdr3_aa: CAATSGAEQYF
j_call: TRBJ2-7
v_call: TRBV30
d_call: TRBD2
clone_size: once

cdr3_nt: TGTGCCAGCAGCTTAGCGGGCGTCAGTAAAGCTTTCTTT
cdr3_aa: CASSLAGVSKAFF
j_call: TRBJ1-1
v_call: TRBV7-2
d_call: .
clone_size: .

cdr3_nt: TGTGCCAGCAGTCTCTTTACAGCTAACTATGGCTACACCTTC
cdr3_aa: CASSLFTANYGYTF
j_call: TRBJ1-2
v_call: TRBV28
d_call: .
clone_size: .